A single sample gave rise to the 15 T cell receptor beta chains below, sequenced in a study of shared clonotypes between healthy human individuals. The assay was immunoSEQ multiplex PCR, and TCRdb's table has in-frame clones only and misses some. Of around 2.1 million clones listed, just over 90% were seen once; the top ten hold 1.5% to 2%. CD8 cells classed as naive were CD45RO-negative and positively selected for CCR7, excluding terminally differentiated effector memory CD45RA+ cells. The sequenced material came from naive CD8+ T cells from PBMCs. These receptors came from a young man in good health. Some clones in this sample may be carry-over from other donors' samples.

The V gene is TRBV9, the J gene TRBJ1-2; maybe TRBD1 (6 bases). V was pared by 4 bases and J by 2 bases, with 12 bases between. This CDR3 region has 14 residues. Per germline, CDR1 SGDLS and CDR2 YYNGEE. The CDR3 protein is CASSSNDRNYGYTF. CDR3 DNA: TGTGCCAGCAGCTCAAATGACAGGAACTATGGCTACACCTTC. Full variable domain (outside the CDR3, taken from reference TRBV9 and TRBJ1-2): DSGVTQTPKHLITATGQRVTLRCSPRSGDLSVYWYQQSLDQGLQFLIQYYNGEERAKGNILERFSAQQFPDLHSELNLSSLELGDSALYFCASSSNDRNYGYTFGSGTRLTVV.

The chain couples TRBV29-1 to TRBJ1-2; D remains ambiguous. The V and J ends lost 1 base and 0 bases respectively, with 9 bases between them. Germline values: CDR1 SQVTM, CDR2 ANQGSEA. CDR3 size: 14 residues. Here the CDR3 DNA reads TGCAGCGTTGAAGGACAACCAGCTAACTATGGCTACACCTTC. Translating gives CSVEGQPANYGYTF.

CDR3 DNA sequence: TGTGCCAGCAGCTTGAGCGATCAAGAGACCCAGTACTTC. It is translated as CASSLSDQETQYF. This sequence joins TRBV13 and TRBJ2-5; D not certain. The CDR3 is made up of 13 amino acids. Trimming stripped 3 bases from V and 2 bases from J, with 7 bases between. CDR1 is PRHDT, CDR2 FYEKMQ, per germline (reference sequence).

CDR3 coding DNA: TGTGCCAGCAGTTACGGACCGGGGGGAGAGACCCAGTACTTC. Amino acid sequence: CASSYGPGGETQYF. The chain joins TRBV6-5 to TRBJ2-5, with 7 positions matching TRBD2. Germline CDR1 and CDR2: MNHEY and SVGAGI. V shed 2 bases and J 4 bases; nucleotides not matched to a gene: 4. This CDR3 spans 14 amino acids.

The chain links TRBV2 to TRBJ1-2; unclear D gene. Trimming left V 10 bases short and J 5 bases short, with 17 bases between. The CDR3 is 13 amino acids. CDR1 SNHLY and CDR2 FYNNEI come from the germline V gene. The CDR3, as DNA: TGTGCCACACACCGGGGTCCGCCTTATGGCTACACCTTC. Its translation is CATHRGPPYGYTF.

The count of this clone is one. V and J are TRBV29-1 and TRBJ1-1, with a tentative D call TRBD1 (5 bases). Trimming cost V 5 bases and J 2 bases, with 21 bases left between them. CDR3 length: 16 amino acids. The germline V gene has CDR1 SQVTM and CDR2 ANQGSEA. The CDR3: CSVYFPAGRLNTEAFF. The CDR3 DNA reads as TGCAGCGTTTATTTCCCAGCGGGGCGCCTCAACACTGAAGCTTTCTTT.

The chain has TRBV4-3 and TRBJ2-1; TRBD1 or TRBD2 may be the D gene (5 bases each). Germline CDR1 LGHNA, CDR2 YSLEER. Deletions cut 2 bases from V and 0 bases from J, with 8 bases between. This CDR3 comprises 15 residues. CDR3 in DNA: TGCGCCAGCAGCCAAAAGGGGAGCTCCTACAATGAGCAGTTCTTC. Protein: CASSQKGSSYNEQFF.

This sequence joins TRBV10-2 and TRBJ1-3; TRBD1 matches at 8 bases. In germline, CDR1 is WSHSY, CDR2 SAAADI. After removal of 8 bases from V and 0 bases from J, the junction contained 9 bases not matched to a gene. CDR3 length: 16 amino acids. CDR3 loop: CASLSRTGSSGNTIYF. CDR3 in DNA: TGCGCCAGCCTATCGAGGACAGGGAGCTCTGGAAACACCATATATTTT.

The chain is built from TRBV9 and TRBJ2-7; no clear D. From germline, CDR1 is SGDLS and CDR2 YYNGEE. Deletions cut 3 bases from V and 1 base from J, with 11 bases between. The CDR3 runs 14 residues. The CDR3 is CASSEFEASYEQYF. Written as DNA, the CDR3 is TGTGCCAGCAGCGAGTTCGAAGCTTCCTACGAGCAGTACTTC.

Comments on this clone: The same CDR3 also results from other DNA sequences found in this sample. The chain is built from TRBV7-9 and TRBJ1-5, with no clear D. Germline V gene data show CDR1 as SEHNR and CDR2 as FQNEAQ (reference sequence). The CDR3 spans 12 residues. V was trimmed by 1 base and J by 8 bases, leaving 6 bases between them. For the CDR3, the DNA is TGTGCCAGCAGCTTAGGGGGAGAGCCCCAGCATTTT. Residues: CASSLGGEPQHF.

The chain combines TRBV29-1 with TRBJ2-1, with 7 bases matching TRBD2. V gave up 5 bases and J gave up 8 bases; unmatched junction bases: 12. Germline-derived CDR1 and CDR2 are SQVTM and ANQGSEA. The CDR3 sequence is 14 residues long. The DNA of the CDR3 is TGCAGCGTTCTTGGTGGCGGGAGTATCTATGAGCAGTTCTTC. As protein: CSVLGGGSIYEQFF.

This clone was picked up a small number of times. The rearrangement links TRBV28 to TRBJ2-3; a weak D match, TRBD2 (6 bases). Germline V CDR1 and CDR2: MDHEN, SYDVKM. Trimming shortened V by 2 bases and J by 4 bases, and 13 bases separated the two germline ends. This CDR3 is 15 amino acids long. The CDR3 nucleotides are TGTGCCAGCAGTTTAGAGGGGCGGGGTTCAGATACGCAGTATTTT. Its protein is CASSLEGRGSDTQYF. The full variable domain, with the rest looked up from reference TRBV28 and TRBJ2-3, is DVKVTQSSRYLVKRTGEKVFLECVQDMDHENMFWYRQDPGLGLRLIYFSYDVKMKEKGDIPEGYSVSREKKERFSLILESASTNQTSMYLCASSLEGRGSDTQYFGPGTRLTVL.

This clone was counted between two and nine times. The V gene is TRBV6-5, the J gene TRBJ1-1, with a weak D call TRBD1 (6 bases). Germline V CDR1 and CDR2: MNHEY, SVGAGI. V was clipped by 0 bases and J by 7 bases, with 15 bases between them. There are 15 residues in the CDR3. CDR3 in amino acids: CASSYSVRGAGEAFF. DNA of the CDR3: TGTGCCAGCAGTTACTCAGTGCGGGGGGCGGGTGAAGCTTTCTTT.

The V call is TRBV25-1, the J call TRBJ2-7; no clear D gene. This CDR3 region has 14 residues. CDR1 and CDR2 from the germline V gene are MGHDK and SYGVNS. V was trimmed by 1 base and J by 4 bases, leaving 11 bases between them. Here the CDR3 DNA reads TGTGCCAGCAGTGAATTTGGGTCAGGATACGAGCAGTACTTC. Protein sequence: CASSEFGSGYEQYF.

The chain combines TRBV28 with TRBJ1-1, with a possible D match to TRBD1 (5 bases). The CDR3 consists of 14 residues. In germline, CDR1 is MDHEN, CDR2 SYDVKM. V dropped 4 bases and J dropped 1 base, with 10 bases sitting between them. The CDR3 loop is CASSWTRTNTEAFF. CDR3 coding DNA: TGTGCCAGCAGTTGGACACGGACGAACACTGAAGCTTTCTTT.